The next 17 T cell receptor beta chains were all read from a single sample in a study of human T cells and chemical hapten exposure. TCRdb independently ran MiXCR on the RACE reads; one entry per CDR3 protein. The sample consists of about 160,000 distinct CDR3 sequences, roughly 26% of them appearing once. Time point noted: patch test 3, about 24 weeks after DPC sensitization. Treatment indicated: therapeutic diphenylcyclopropenone sensitization with weekly scalp DPC. The sample here was whole blood, taken in connection with sensitization to the hapten diphenylcyclopropenone (DPC). These receptors were taken from a woman younger than 35 with alopecia areata. Some clones in this sample may be carry-over from other donors' samples.

CDR3 DNA sequence: TGCAGTGCTTACAGGGACGGCTACACCTTC. It yields the protein CSAYRDGYTF. The chain carries TRBV20-1 and TRBJ1-2; D may be TRBD1 (6 bases). V lost 5 bases, J lost 8 bases, and 9 bases lay in between. The CDR3 has 10 amino acids. From germline, CDR1 is DFQATT and CDR2 SNEGSKA (reference sequence).

The table lists this clonotype with a few counts. The chain uses TRBV5-1 and TRBJ2-1; D is unclear. V lost 0 bases to trimming and J lost 14 bases, with 9 bases between them. Per the germline V gene, CDR1 is SGHRS and CDR2 is YFSETQ. CDR3 length: 11 amino acids. The CDR3 coding sequence is TGCGCCAGCAGCTTGGGGGTTGGGGAGTTCTTC. Amino acid sequence: CASSLGVGEFF.

Only a few counts were recorded for this clonotype. The chain combines TRBV5-1 with TRBJ2-3; TRBD2 matches at 14 bases. Germline assignment: CDR1 SGHRS and CDR2 YFSETQ. Losses at the gene ends were 0 bases for V and 5 bases for J; bases not matched to a gene: 2. CDR3 length: 16 amino acids. CDR3 DNA: TGCGCCAGCAGCTTGGGACTAGCGGGGGGGCAAGATACGCAGTATTTT. This gives the protein CASSLGLAGGQDTQYF.

The chain carries TRBV6-2 or TRBV6-3 and TRBJ1-5; TRBD1 matches 7 bases. The CDR3 has 14 residues. Trimming took 4 bases from V and 3 from J; bases not matched to a gene: 3. Germline CDR1 reads MNHEY; CDR2 reads SVGEGT. The CDR3 DNA follows: TGTGCCAGCAGTTGGGGACAGACCAATCAGCCCCAGCATTTT. Amino acids: CASSWGQTNQPQHF.

The V gene is TRBV19, the J gene TRBJ1-5, with TRBD1 as a possible D gene (6 bases). The germline V and J ends were trimmed by 6 bases and 1 base, with 13 bases remaining between them. The CDR3 contains 15 residues. Germline V gives CDR1 LNHDA, CDR2 SQIVND (reference sequence). The CDR3 DNA follows: TGTGCCAGTAGGACTCAGGGGATGAGCAATCAGCCCCAGCATTTT. This translates into CASRTQGMSNQPQHF.

V gene TRBV27 combines with J gene TRBJ2-7, with 8 positions matching TRBD1. Looked up from germline, CDR1 is MNHEY and CDR2 is SMNVEV (reference sequence). V shed 8 bases, J shed 6 bases, and the junction held 3 bases outside the gene matches. The CDR3 contains 11 residues. In DNA form, the CDR3 reads TGTGCCAGCGGACAGGGTTTCGAGCAGTACTTC. Protein product: CASGQGFEQYF.

The chain joins TRBV29-1 to TRBJ2-3; D is uncertain. The CDR3 loop spans 12 amino acids. Germline loops: CDR1 SQVTM, CDR2 ANQGSEA. V was pared by 3 bases and J by 7 bases, with 11 bases between. In nucleotides, the CDR3 is TGCAGCGTTGAGCCGTTGGGGAATACGCAGTATTTT. This codes for CSVEPLGNTQYF.

This clonotype was counted only a few times. The V and J genes are TRBV2 and TRBJ2-1; no clear D. The CDR3 totals 15 residues. CDR1 SNHLY and CDR2 FYNNEI come from the germline V gene. The V and J ends lost 6 bases and 0 bases respectively, with 12 bases between them. In nucleotides, the CDR3 is TGTGCCAGCAGCGCCGGACGCGGCTCCTACAATGAGCAGTTCTTC. This codes for CASSAGRGSYNEQFF.

The table lists this clonotype with many counts. This rearrangement joins TRBV2 to TRBJ1-3; D remains unclear. This CDR3 is built from 14 residues. Trimming removed 2 bases at V and 4 bases at J, with 9 bases between. CDR1 SNHLY and CDR2 FYNNEI come from the germline V gene. The CDR3, as DNA: TGTGCCAGCAGTGAATCGGCCAGGGGAAACACCATATATTTT. Translating it yields CASSESARGNTIYF.

The chain recombines TRBV29-1 with TRBJ1-5, with 12 bases lining up with TRBD1. Germline CDR1 SQVTM, CDR2 ANQGSEA. The CDR3 length is 14 residues. The junction had 5 bases not matched to a gene; V was cut back by 6 bases and J by 5 bases. The CDR3 spells CSVPGQGADQPQHF. CDR3 coding DNA: TGCAGCGTGCCGGGACAGGGGGCTGATCAGCCCCAGCATTTT.

The V and J genes are TRBV3-1 and TRBJ2-7; 7 nucleotides align to TRBD2. Trimming cost V 4 bases and J 3 bases; bases outside gene matches: 9. The CDR3 length is 15 residues. Germline-derived CDR1 and CDR2 are LGHDT and YNNKEL (reference sequence). The CDR3 coding sequence is TGTGCCAGCAGCCCCCGAAGACTAGCCATCTACGAGCAGTACTTC. Protein product: CASSPRRLAIYEQYF.

The chain carries TRBV5-4 and TRBJ1-1; 9 bases match TRBD1. The germline gives CDR1 SGHNT, CDR2 YYREEE (reference sequence). With V trimmed by 5 bases and J by 3 bases, 5 bases remained unmatched. This CDR3 has 14 residues. The CDR3 sequence: CASSLRQGDTEAFF. The CDR3, as DNA: TGTGCCAGCAGTCTTAGACAGGGGGACACTGAAGCTTTCTTT.

This clonotype was found a few times. V is TRBV20-1 and J is TRBJ1-1; no reliable D call. Germline values: CDR1 DFQATT, CDR2 SNEGSKA (reference sequence). Trimming took off 3 bases at V and 1 base at J, with 9 bases between the two ends. There are 13 residues in the CDR3. The CDR3 protein is CSASRMRNTEAFF. The CDR3 coding sequence is TGCAGTGCTAGTCGAATGCGGAACACTGAAGCTTTCTTT.

The chain employs TRBV14 and TRBJ2-2; 7 bases are a match to TRBD2. J was trimmed by 6 bases and V by 4 bases; bases with no gene match: 14. Germline V gene lookup returns CDR1 SGHDN and CDR2 FVKESK. CDR3 length: 17 amino acids. The CDR3 sequence: CASSLLSGGIRSGELFF. The CDR3 DNA is TGTGCCAGCAGCCTACTATCGGGAGGAATCCGTTCCGGGGAGCTGTTTTTT.

This clonotype was picked up a small number of times. The chain carries TRBV6-5 and TRBJ2-7; 7 bases fit TRBD1. Germline lookup yields CDR1 MNHEY and CDR2 SVGAGI. J gave up 4 bases and V 6 bases, and 3 bases lay outside the gene matches. CDR3 length equals 12 residues. For the CDR3, the DNA is TGTGCCAGCAGAGGGACAGAATACGAGCAGTACTTC. Its protein product is CASRGTEYEQYF.

The V gene is TRBV4-1, the J gene TRBJ2-5; 7 nucleotides agree with TRBD1. The CDR3 runs 16 residues. V lost 1 base and J lost 3; bases outside the gene matches: 8. CDR1 and CDR2 (germline): MGHRA, YSYEKL. CDR3: CASSQVLRGTEETQYF. Written as DNA, the CDR3 is TGCGCCAGCAGCCAAGTATTAAGAGGGACAGAAGAGACCCAGTACTTC.

This chain connects TRBV29-1 to TRBJ2-1; D gene uncertain. The length of the CDR3 is 11 residues. Looked up from germline, CDR1 is SQVTM and CDR2 is ANQGSEA. V was cut by 7 bases and J by 3 bases, with 7 bases left in between. CDR3 amino acids: CSATDYNEQFF. CDR3 DNA sequence: TGCAGCGCCACGGACTACAATGAGCAGTTCTTC.